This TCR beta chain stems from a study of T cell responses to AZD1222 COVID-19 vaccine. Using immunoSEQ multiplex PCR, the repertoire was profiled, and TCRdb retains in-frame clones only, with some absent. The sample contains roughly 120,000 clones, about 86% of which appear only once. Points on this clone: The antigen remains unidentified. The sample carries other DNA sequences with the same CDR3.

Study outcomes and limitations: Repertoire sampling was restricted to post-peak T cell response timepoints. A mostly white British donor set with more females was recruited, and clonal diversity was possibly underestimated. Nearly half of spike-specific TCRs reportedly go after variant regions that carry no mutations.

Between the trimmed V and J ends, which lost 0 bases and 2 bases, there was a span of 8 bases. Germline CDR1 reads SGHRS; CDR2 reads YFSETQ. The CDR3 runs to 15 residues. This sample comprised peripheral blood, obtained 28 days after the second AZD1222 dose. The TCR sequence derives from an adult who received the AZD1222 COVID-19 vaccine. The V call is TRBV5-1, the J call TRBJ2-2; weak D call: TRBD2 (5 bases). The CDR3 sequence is CASSLGGSNTGELFF. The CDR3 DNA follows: TGCGCCAGCAGCTTGGGAGGGTCTAACACCGGGGAGCTGTTTTTT.